This TCR beta chain was captured in a study of early T cells in non-severe SARS-CoV-2 infection. Study-level information: With bulk RNA from unsorted whole blood as input, sequencing yielded unpaired chains. Study results and caveats: Comparison of clonotypes with VDJdb favored anti-spike CD8 responses while missing private and CD4 specificities.

Unique molecular identifier tags were affixed to discrete cDNA molecules. In TCRdb, the 5' RACE reads were re-called with MiXCR into one record per CDR3 protein. The sample contains under 100,000 distinct CDR3 sequences, 9.5% to 12% of which appear only once. V lost 7 bases to trimming and J lost 0 bases, with 9 bases between them. The germline gives CDR1 MNHNS, CDR2 SASEGT. There are 13 residues in the CDR3. To note about this clonotype: The antigen is not known.

The chain has TRBV6-1 and TRBJ1-1; D might be TRBD1 (5 bases). Sequencing was done on a sample of whole blood. The TCR was taken from an adult who was a healthcare worker with PCR-confirmed SARS-CoV-2 infection or an uninfected control (not recorded which). The CDR3 DNA sequence: TGTGCCAGCACTAACAGGATGAACACTGAAGCTTTCTTT. It encodes CASTNRMNTEAFF.